This note documents a single T cell receptor beta chain sequence. The data stem from a study of siplizumab effects on memory and regulatory T cells. Deletions cut 4 bases from V and 4 bases from J, with 10 bases between. The length of the CDR3 is 13 residues. Germline values: CDR1 LGHNT, CDR2 FRNRAP. TCRdb's table, derived via immunoSEQ multiplex PCR, lists solely in-frame clones and lacks some. The sample records roughly 60,000 clones, just over 95% being singletons. This clonotype originated in a human donor in good health. Sequenced: naive CD8+ T cells sorted from blood. This chain links TRBV12-5 with TRBJ1-1; the D gene is possibly TRBD1 (5 bases). The CDR3 DNA reads TGTGCTAGTGGTTATGGGGCGGGCACTGAAGCTTTCTTT. This gives the protein CASGYGAGTEAFF.